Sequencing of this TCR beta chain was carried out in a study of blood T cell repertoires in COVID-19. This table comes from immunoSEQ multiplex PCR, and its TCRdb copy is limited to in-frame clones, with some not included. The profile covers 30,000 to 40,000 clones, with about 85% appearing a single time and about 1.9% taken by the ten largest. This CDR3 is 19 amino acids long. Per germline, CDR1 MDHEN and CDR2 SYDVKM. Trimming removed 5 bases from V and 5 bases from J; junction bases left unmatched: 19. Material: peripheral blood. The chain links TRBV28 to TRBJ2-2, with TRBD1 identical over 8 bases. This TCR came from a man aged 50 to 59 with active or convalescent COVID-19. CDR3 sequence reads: CASSLTPPSDRALTGELFF. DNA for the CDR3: TGTGCCAGCAGTCTTACCCCCCCATCGGACAGGGCATTAACCGGGGAGCTGTTTTTT.